The sequence of this T cell receptor beta chain was determined in a study of OX40 agonist ivuxolimab in advanced cancers. Study as a whole: It was ivuxolimab, an agonistic anti-OX40 (CD134) antibody, that patients were treated with.

Study results and limitations: Low levels of normalized T-cell clonal expansion also appeared in some nonresponders. Doses of 0.1 to 3.0 mg/kg were accompanied by clonal expansion of CD4+ and CD8+ blood T cells by week 6.

This CDR3 contains 13 residues. V was trimmed by 1 base and J by 4 bases, leaving 5 bases between them. CDR1 is MGHDK, CDR2 SYGVNS, per germline. Sequencing was performed with immunoSEQ multiplex PCR; in TCRdb, only in-frame clones are kept and a portion is missing. The table shows around 100,000 clones, with 91% occurring only once. This clone has a single count. The target antigen is unknown. This TCR was sampled from an adult with an advanced solid tumor such as melanoma, head and neck, liver or kidney cancer. The source material was CD4+ or CD8+ T cells sorted from blood, sampled in a trial of the OX40 agonist ivuxolimab. The chain joins TRBV25-1 to TRBJ2-1, with unresolved D. The CDR3 loop reads CASSESVYNEQFF. CDR3 bases: TGTGCCAGCAGTGAATCGGTGTACAATGAGCAGTTCTTC.